Below, 10 T cell receptor beta chains from the same sample are listed, as sequenced in a study of shared clonotypes between healthy human individuals. Generated by immunoSEQ multiplex PCR, the TCRdb table keeps only in-frame clones and is missing some. The table lists hundreds of thousands of clones, about 96% of them singletons, with 0.32% in the top ten. Sequencing was performed on memory CD8+ T cells sorted from blood. Subset: CD45RO+ cells pooled with CCR7-negative TemRA cells. The source is a man aged 25-45 years in good health.

This chain joins TRBV21-1 and TRBJ2-7; the table assigns TRBD1, which was not confirmed against the DNA. TRBV21-1 is deemed a pseudogene. The CDR3 is made up of 11 amino acids. The CDR3 region has the DNA TGTGCTAGCAGCGACAACTACGAGCAGTACTTC. Protein: CASSDNYEQYF.

The V call is TRBV19, the J call TRBJ1-5, with TRBD1 matching 7 bases. The V gene end was trimmed by 7 bases and the J gene end by 7 bases; junction bases not matched to a gene: 10. The CDR3 has 14 residues. CDR1 and CDR2 from the germline V gene are LNHDA and SQIVND (reference sequence). CDR3 sequence: CASTEGQANQPQHF. CDR3 sequence (DNA): TGTGCCAGTACCGAAGGACAGGCGAACCAGCCCCAGCATTTT.

The J gene is TRBJ2-7, the V gene TRBV30, with a weak D call TRBD2 (6 bases). V gave up 3 bases and J gave up 0 bases, with 9 bases separating them. Germline V lookup: CDR1 GTSNPN, CDR2 SVGIG (reference sequence). The CDR3 is 13 residues long. The CDR3 is CAWRREVSYEQYF. DNA of the CDR3: TGTGCCTGGAGGAGGGAGGTCTCCTACGAGCAGTACTTC.

The chain is built from TRBV10-3 and TRBJ2-7; D unclear. The germline CDR1 and CDR2 sequences are ENHRY and SYGVKD. The CDR3 is made up of 14 amino acids. Trimming cost V 1 base and J 2 bases, with 9 bases left between them. As DNA, the CDR3 is TGTGCCATCAGTGAGTTCCGAGGTACCTACGAGCAGTACTTC. Translated, it gives CAISEFRGTYEQYF.

Only one count was recorded for this clone. The J gene is TRBJ1-1, the V gene TRBV6-1; TRBD1 matches 7 bases. Trimming cost V 7 bases and J 1 base; bases outside gene matches: 6. The CDR3 sequence is 14 residues long. Germline V gives CDR1 MNHNS, CDR2 SASEGT. CDR3 bases: TGTGCCAGCACAGGGGGTGAAAGGAACACTGAAGCTTTCTTT. Residues: CASTGGERNTEAFF.

J is TRBJ1-3 and V is TRBV10-3; 7 positions match TRBD1. The CDR3 has 15 residues. In germline, CDR1 is ENHRY, CDR2 SYGVKD. V dropped 0 bases and J dropped 5; count of bases not matched to a gene: 4. Written as DNA, the CDR3 is TGTGCCATCAGTGAGTCGACAGGGTTTAGAAACACCATATATTTT. This sequence encodes CAISESTGFRNTIYF.

With regard to this clone: The same CDR3 can be traced to other DNA sequences in this sample. CDR3 in DNA: TGCAGTGCGAGGGGTTATGGCTACACCTTC. Its translation is CSARGYGYTF. The rearrangement links TRBV20-1 to TRBJ1-2; perhaps TRBD1 as D (5 bases). Trimming left V 6 bases short and J 5 bases short, with 7 bases between. The CDR3 covers 10 residues. The germline V gene encodes CDR1 DFQATT and CDR2 SNEGSKA (reference sequence).

V gene TRBV12-2 combines with J gene TRBJ2-7; no DNA check was done on the table's D call, TRBD2. TRBV12-2 is designated a pseudogene. The CDR3 runs to 13 residues. In nucleotides, the CDR3 is TGTGCAATAACTAGCGGGAGAAACGACGAGCAGTACTTC. Amino acids: CAITSGRNDEQYF.

CDR3 coding DNA: TGTGCCAGCAGCTTGACAGGCACAGATACGCAGTATTTT. Encoded protein: CASSLTGTDTQYF. The rearrangement uses TRBV11-1 and TRBJ2-3; perhaps TRBD1 as D (5 bases). V was cut by 3 bases and J by 1 base, with 5 bases left in between. Germline V lookup: CDR1 SGHAT, CDR2 FQDESV (reference sequence). The CDR3 is 13 residues long.

The sample holds one count of this clone. The rearrangement joins TRBV19 to TRBJ2-2, with a weak D call TRBD1 (6 bases). The CDR3 covers 14 residues. V gave up 5 bases and J gave up 5 bases, with 12 bases separating them. Germline-derived CDR1 and CDR2 are LNHDA and SQIVND (reference sequence). The CDR3 protein is CASSLRQETGELFF. In nucleotides, the CDR3 is TGTGCCAGTAGTCTCCGACAGGAAACCGGGGAGCTGTTTTTT.